The rows below give T cell receptor beta chains drawn from one sample of a study of shared clonotypes between healthy human individuals. Sequencing was performed with immunoSEQ multiplex PCR; in TCRdb, only in-frame clones are kept and a portion is missing. The sample lists fewer than 800,000 clones, approximately 90% occurring once. Sequencing was performed on naive CD8+ T cells sorted from blood. These receptors were taken from a man in his thirties or forties in good health. Both conserved end residues are part of each CDR3. A D gene is named only where the DNA matches it firmly. The size field is filled for only some rows; it gives once, few, many or a size class.

cdr3_length,j_call,clone_size,d_call,v_call,cdr3_aa,cdr3_nt
18,TRBJ2-1,NA,TRBD2,TRBV5-4,CASSLRSGRAGTHNEQFF,TGTGCCAGCAGCTTACGTAGCGGGAGGGCCGGTACCCACAATGAGCAGTTCTTC
19,TRBJ2-3,NA,TRBD1,TRBV7-9,CASSFPVLEPGQDADTQYF,TGTGCCAGCAGCTTCCCGGTACTTGAGCCGGGACAGGATGCAGATACGCAGTATTTT
20,TRBJ2-1,NA,TRBD2,TRBV28,CASTLPELAGVRGVYNEQFF,TGTGCCAGCACCCTCCCGGAACTAGCGGGAGTACGGGGGGTCTACAATGAGCAGTTCTTC
13,TRBJ2-3,once,NA,TRBV6-5,CASSSSNTDMQYF,TGTGCCAGCAGTTCCTCAAACACAGATATGCAGTATTTT
16,TRBJ1-1,NA,TRBD1,TRBV9,CASSATGGWGNTEAFF,TGTGCCAGCAGCGCCACAGGGGGCTGGGGGAACACTGAAGCTTTCTTT
16,TRBJ2-7,few,NA,TRBV7-9,CASSSTDRTTSYEQYF,TGTGCCAGCAGCTCCACCGACAGGACCACGTCCTACGAGCAGTACTTC
13,TRBJ1-5,NA,NA,TRBV6-1,CASSEHRIQPQHF,TGTGCCAGCAGTGAACATCGAATACAGCCCCAGCATTTT
16,TRBJ2-7,NA,NA,TRBV2,CASSEALQSGTYEQYF,TGTGCCAGCAGTGAAGCGCTTCAAAGCGGAACCTACGAGCAGTACTTC
15,TRBJ2-7,NA,TRBD2,TRBV7-6,CASSLEAGGNYEQYF,TGTGCCAGCAGCTTAGAAGCGGGAGGGAACTACGAGCAGTACTTC
11,TRBJ2-7,NA,NA,TRBV29-1,CSVVHRSGQYF,TGCAGCGTTGTCCATCGGAGCGGGCAGTACTTC
10,TRBJ2-1,NA,NA,TRBV9,CASSGSRLFF,TGTGCCAGCAGCGGGTCACGGTTGTTCTTC
11,TRBJ2-1,NA,NA,TRBV29-1,CSGLGNNEQFF,TGCAGCGGACTAGGGAACAATGAGCAGTTCTTC
16,TRBJ2-5,NA,TRBD1,TRBV7-8,CASSSTTGAYQETQYF,TGTGCCAGCAGCTCTACGACAGGGGCATACCAAGAGACCCAGTACTTC
14,TRBJ2-7,NA,TRBD1,TRBV6-1,CATSAGTGVFEQYF,TGTGCCACCAGCGCCGGGACAGGGGTTTTCGAGCAGTACTTC
15,TRBJ2-5,few,NA,TRBV7-9,CASSLVFRGEETQYF,TGTGCCAGCAGCTTAGTGTTCAGGGGGGAAGAGACCCAGTACTTC
14,TRBJ2-7,few,NA,TRBV11-2,CASSAGTGTYEQYF,TGTGCCAGCAGTGCCGGGACGGGTACCTACGAGCAGTACTTC
13,TRBJ2-7,NA,TRBD1,TRBV27,CASRQTGDYEQYF,TGTGCCAGCAGACAGACAGGGGACTACGAGCAGTACTTC
13,TRBJ1-1,NA,NA,TRBV9,CASSPGEWGEAFF,TGTGCCAGCAGCCCCGGGGAGTGGGGTGAAGCTTTCTTT
16,TRBJ2-7,NA,NA,TRBV15,CATSRDPRQNTYEQYF,TGTGCCACCAGCAGAGATCCGAGGCAAAACACCTACGAGCAGTACTTC
17,TRBJ2-3,NA,NA,TRBV6-1,CASSEGVLGTSTDTQYF,TGTGCCAGCAGTGAAGGGGTTTTAGGGACAAGCACAGATACGCAGTATTTT
13,TRBJ2-7,NA,NA,TRBV12-5,CASGLGLPYEQYF,TGTGCTAGTGGTTTGGGCCTACCATACGAGCAGTACTTC
14,TRBJ2-5,NA,NA,TRBV29-1,CSVLVMGSPETQYF,TGCAGCGTCCTGGTTATGGGTTCACCGGAGACCCAGTACTTC
16,TRBJ2-7,NA,NA,TRBV5-1,CASSLADTFSSYEQYF,TGCGCCAGCAGCTTGGCCGATACATTTTCTTCCTACGAGCAGTACTTC
15,TRBJ2-7,NA,NA,TRBV4-1,CASSHGRDTTYEQYF,TGCGCCAGCAGCCACGGCCGGGACACAACCTACGAGCAGTACTTC
15,TRBJ2-5,once,NA,TRBV10-3,CAISELEGVPETQYF,TGTGCCATCAGTGAGCTAGAGGGAGTCCCAGAGACCCAGTACTTC
16,TRBJ1-1,NA,NA,TRBV23-1,CASSPRLPGPLTEAFF,TGCGCCAGCAGTCCACGCCTCCCGGGACCCCTCACTGAAGCTTTCTTT
17,TRBJ2-3,NA,TRBD2,TRBV7-9,CASSAILAGVGADTQYF,TGTGCCAGCAGCGCCATATTAGCGGGAGTTGGGGCAGATACGCAGTATTTT
14,TRBJ2-3,NA,NA,TRBV7-9,CASSLRGNSDTQYF,TGTGCCAGCAGCTTACGCGGAAACTCGGATACGCAGTATTTT
16,TRBJ2-2,NA,NA,TRBV19,CASSIDWQGVAGELFF,TGTGCCAGTAGTATAGATTGGCAGGGAGTCGCCGGGGAGCTGTTTTTT
15,TRBJ1-5,NA,TRBD1,TRBV27,CASSLSGTGGQPQHF,TGTGCCAGCAGTTTATCGGGGACAGGGGGGCAGCCCCAGCATTTT
12,TRBJ2-7,NA,NA,TRBV11-2,CASSETLYEQYF,TGTGCCAGCAGTGAGACCCTTTACGAGCAGTACTTC
13,TRBJ2-7,NA,NA,TRBV7-9,CASSLDSFYEQYF,TGTGCCAGCAGCTTAGACAGCTTCTACGAGCAGTACTTC
13,TRBJ1-5,NA,NA,TRBV6-1,CASRQGGNQPQHF,TGTGCCAGCAGACAGGGCGGCAATCAGCCCCAGCATTTT
16,TRBJ2-1,few,TRBD2,TRBV7-3,CASSSTSGVTYNEQFF,TGTGCCAGCAGCTCCACTAGCGGAGTTACCTACAATGAGCAGTTCTTC
15,TRBJ2-5,NA,NA,TRBV7-9,CASSSSGRGKETQYF,TGTGCCAGCAGCTCCTCGGGTCGGGGAAAAGAGACCCAGTACTTC
14,TRBJ2-1,once,NA,TRBV14,CASSQVTGYNEQFF,TGTGCCAGCAGCCAAGTAACAGGTTACAATGAGCAGTTCTTC
19,TRBJ2-1,NA,TRBD2,TRBV9,CASSPSGLAGISSYNEQFF,TGTGCCAGCAGCCCCTCAGGGCTAGCGGGCATAAGCTCCTACAATGAGCAGTTCTTC
15,TRBJ2-5,NA,TRBD2,TRBV2,CASSEGTSGSETQYF,TGTGCCAGCAGTGAAGGGACTAGCGGGAGTGAGACCCAGTACTTC
14,TRBJ2-2,NA,TRBD1,TRBV25-1,CASDPGQGTGELFF,TGTGCCAGCGATCCGGGACAGGGTACCGGGGAGCTGTTTTTT
16,TRBJ2-7,NA,TRBD2,TRBV10-2,CAGPLWTSGRRNEQYF,TGCGCCGGCCCCCTTTGGACTAGCGGGAGGAGGAACGAGCAGTACTTC
13,TRBJ1-2,few,TRBD1,TRBV2,CASRVRTGDGYTF,TGTGCCAGCAGGGTAAGGACAGGGGACGGCTACACCTTC
15,TRBJ1-4,once,NA,TRBV14,CASSGRAGVREKLFF,TGTGCCAGCAGCGGACGGGCAGGGGTTCGGGAAAAACTGTTTTTT
14,TRBJ2-7,once,NA,TRBV15,CATAGRDTSYEQYF,TGTGCCACGGCGGGAAGGGACACTTCCTACGAGCAGTACTTC
13,TRBJ2-5,NA,NA,TRBV10-2,CASSDGVQETQYF,TGCGCCAGCAGTGATGGGGTTCAGGAGACCCAGTACTTC
16,TRBJ1-3,NA,NA,TRBV9,CASSGGRASSGNTIYF,TGTGCCAGCAGCGGTGGGAGGGCTTCCTCTGGAAACACCATATATTTT
14,TRBJ2-1,NA,TRBD2,TRBV30,CAWSGLAGINEQFF,TGTGCCTGGAGTGGATTAGCGGGAATCAATGAGCAGTTCTTC
17,TRBJ2-3,NA,NA,TRBV14,CASTAGAVNPSTDTQYF,TGTGCCAGCACCGCAGGGGCCGTTAACCCCTCCACAGATACGCAGTATTTT
14,TRBJ2-5,NA,NA,TRBV27,CASSSRGGKETQYF,TGTGCCAGCAGTTCCAGGGGAGGGAAAGAGACCCAGTACTTC
18,TRBJ2-6,NA,TRBD1,TRBV11-2,CASSLNPGTDSGANVLTF,TGTGCCAGCAGCCTGAATCCCGGGACAGACTCTGGGGCCAACGTCCTGACTTTC
15,TRBJ2-2,NA,TRBD2,TRBV6-1,CASSWTSGRGGELFF,TGTGCCAGCAGTTGGACTAGCGGGAGGGGCGGGGAGCTGTTTTTT